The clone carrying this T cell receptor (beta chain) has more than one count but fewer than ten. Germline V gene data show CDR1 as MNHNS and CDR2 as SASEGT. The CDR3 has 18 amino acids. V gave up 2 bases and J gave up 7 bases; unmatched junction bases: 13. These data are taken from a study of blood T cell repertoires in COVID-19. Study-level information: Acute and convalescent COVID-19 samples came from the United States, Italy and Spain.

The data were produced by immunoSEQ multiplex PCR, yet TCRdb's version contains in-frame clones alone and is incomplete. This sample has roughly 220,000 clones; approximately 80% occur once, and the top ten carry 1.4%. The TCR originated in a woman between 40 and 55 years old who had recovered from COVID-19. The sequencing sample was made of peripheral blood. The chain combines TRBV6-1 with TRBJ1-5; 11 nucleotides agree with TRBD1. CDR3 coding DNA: TGTGCCAGCAGTGAAAGGGGGTGGGACAGGGGGGCTGGACAGCCCCAGCATTTT. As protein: CASSERGWDRGAGQPQHF.